These 16 T cell receptor beta chains were all obtained from the same sample, sequenced in a study of blood T cells in healthy people across ages. The authors ran a second PCR of about 6 to 11 cycles using a sample-barcoded 5' primer and a J-beta primer mix. TCRdb re-analysed the 5' RACE reads in MiXCR, keeping a single row per CDR3 protein. The table shows about 1.4 million distinct CDR3 sequences, with roughly 60% occurring only once. The material sequenced was blood. The receptors were gathered from a man between 18 and 35 years old in good health.

The chain couples TRBV5-1 to TRBJ2-6; TRBD2 agrees at 7 bases. Germline CDR1 SGHRS, CDR2 YFSETQ. The CDR3 has 17 residues. V dropped 4 bases and J dropped 1; count of bases not matched to a gene: 8. The CDR3 reads CASSVREASSGANVLTF. The CDR3 DNA reads TGCGCCAGCAGCGTCCGGGAGGCCAGTTCTGGGGCCAACGTCCTGACTTTC.

The CDR3 loop is CASSQRDRQNTEAFF. Written as DNA, the CDR3 is TGTGCCAGCAGCCAACGTGACAGGCAAAACACTGAAGCTTTCTTT. The rearrangement uses TRBV7-2 and TRBJ1-1, with D possibly being TRBD1 (6 bases). This CDR3 has 15 residues. Trimming pared 5 bases from V and 2 bases from J, leaving 15 bases between. Germline CDR1 is SGHTA and CDR2 is FQGNSA.

The chain carries TRBV20-1 and TRBJ1-3; 7 nucleotides line up with TRBD1. The germline gives CDR1 DFQATT, CDR2 SNEGSKA (reference sequence). Losses at the gene ends were 4 bases for V and 6 bases for J; bases not matched to a gene: 6. This CDR3 contains 13 residues. The DNA for the CDR3 is TGCAGTGCTATTAGACAGGGTCTAAACACCATATATTTT. Residues: CSAIRQGLNTIYF.

This clonotype was detected a few times. This chain uses TRBV24-1 with TRBJ2-5, with 7 positions matching TRBD2. The CDR3 totals 16 residues. The V segment lost 2 bases and the J segment 4 bases; nucleotides outside the gene matches: 9. In germline, CDR1 is KGHDR, CDR2 SFDVKD. The CDR3 DNA sequence: TGTGCCACCAGTGATTCTCAGACTAGCTACTCAGAGACCCAGTACTTC. Translation: CATSDSQTSYSETQYF.

The genes are TRBV2 and TRBJ2-7; 7 bases agree with TRBD1. This CDR3 spans 14 amino acids. Germline CDR1 is SNHLY and CDR2 is FYNNEI. V lost 6 bases and J lost 4; bases outside the gene matches: 9. This chain's CDR3 is CASRRRDSGYEQYF. The CDR3 DNA reads as TGTGCCAGCAGGCGCCGGGACAGTGGTTACGAGCAGTACTTC.

The chain recombines TRBV6-2 or TRBV6-3 with TRBJ1-1; maybe TRBD1 (6 bases). Germline V lookup: CDR1 MNHEY, CDR2 SVGEGT. V lost 2 bases and J 8 bases, leaving 15 bases between the germline ends. This CDR3 contains 14 residues. In DNA form, the CDR3 reads TGTGCCAGCAGTTACGGATACAGGGCATCCGAAGCTTTCTTT. It yields the protein CASSYGYRASEAFF.

J is TRBJ1-1 and V is TRBV20-1; TRBD1 matches at 9 bases. CDR1 is DFQATT and CDR2 is SNEGSKA in the germline V gene (reference sequence). The junction had 8 bases not matched to a gene; V was cut back by 4 bases and J by 5 bases. This CDR3 has 14 amino acids. For the CDR3, the DNA is TGCAGTGCTAAGGCCGGGACAGGGAAGACTGAAGCTTTCTTT. Its translation is CSAKAGTGKTEAFF.

This clonotype was seen a handful of times. V and J are TRBV4-1 and TRBJ2-1; 7 bases align to TRBD1. V shed 5 bases and J 8 bases; nucleotides not matched to a gene: 6. This CDR3 is built from 13 residues. The germline CDR1 and CDR2 sequences are MGHRA and YSYEKL. CDR3 amino acids: CASSATGVHEQFF. As DNA, the CDR3 is TGCGCCAGCAGCGCTACAGGGGTCCATGAGCAGTTCTTC.

The chain employs TRBV25-1 and TRBJ2-7; no clear D. The CDR3 sequence is 15 residues long. The V and J ends lost 1 base and 2 bases respectively, with 12 bases between them. Germline lookup yields CDR1 MGHDK and CDR2 SYGVNS. CDR3 region: CASSEFRANPYEQYF. In DNA form, the CDR3 reads TGTGCCAGCAGTGAATTTCGGGCTAACCCCTACGAGCAGTACTTC.

This clonotype has a handful of counts. The chain couples TRBV12-3 or TRBV12-4 to TRBJ1-5, with no clear D. The V end lost 5 bases, the J end lost 3 bases, and 8 bases lay between the germline ends. The CDR3 has 13 amino acids. In DNA form, the CDR3 reads TGTGCCAGCAGTCGGAGGTCCAATCAGCCCCAGCATTTT. Its protein is CASSRRSNQPQHF.

The rearrangement joins TRBV11-2 to TRBJ1-2; 10 nucleotides agree with TRBD1. J gave up 4 bases and V 5 bases, and 4 bases lay outside the gene matches. The CDR3 covers 14 residues. The germline V gene has CDR1 SGHAT and CDR2 FQNNGV. The CDR3 loop is CASSDRGPAYGYTF. CDR3 DNA: TGTGCCAGCAGCGACAGGGGGCCGGCCTATGGCTACACCTTC.

The rearrangement links TRBV27 to TRBJ2-1; D might be TRBD1 (5 bases). The V end was cut by 5 bases, the J end by 5 bases, with 16 bases between. The CDR3 consists of 15 residues. Germline V lookup: CDR1 MNHEY, CDR2 SMNVEV (reference sequence). In nucleotides, the CDR3 is TGTGCCAGCAGTCACCGCAGACACAGGAACAATGAGCAGTTCTTC. Translating gives CASSHRRHRNNEQFF.

The chain carries TRBV7-2 and TRBJ1-4, with no clear D. V gave up 0 bases and J gave up 4 bases, with 12 bases separating them. Germline lookup yields CDR1 SGHTA and CDR2 FQGNSA. CDR3 length: 16 amino acids. CDR3 nucleotides: TGTGCCAGCAGCTTAGCGCCGGGCCTCGTTAATGAAAAACTGTTTTTT. Translation gives CASSLAPGLVNEKLFF.

This clonotype occurred once. The rearrangement joins TRBV10-3 to TRBJ2-7; D is perhaps TRBD1 or TRBD2 (7 bases each). The CDR3 extends over 14 amino acids. The V gene lost 4 bases and the J gene lost 3 bases, with 13 bases spanning the gap. Germline values: CDR1 ENHRY, CDR2 SYGVKD. CDR3 sequence reads: CAISVQGRDYEQYF. CDR3 coding DNA: TGTGCCATCAGTGTACAGGGGAGGGACTACGAGCAGTACTTC.

This chain connects TRBV6-1 to TRBJ2-3; 10 nucleotides match TRBD2. The CDR3 sequence is 15 residues long. J gave up 3 bases and V 6 bases, and 6 bases lay outside the gene matches. Looked up from germline, CDR1 is MNHNS and CDR2 is SASEGT. CDR3 DNA sequence: TGTGCCAGCAGGTCTAGCGGGAGTTTGACAGATACGCAGTATTTT. It encodes CASRSSGSLTDTQYF.

V is TRBV12-3 or TRBV12-4 and J is TRBJ2-2; 8 nucleotides agree with TRBD2. The CDR3 totals 18 residues. Trimming removed 3 bases from V and 0 bases from J; junction bases left unmatched: 9. CDR3 sequence: CASSFPTSAGANTGELFF. The DNA of the CDR3 is TGTGCCAGCAGTTTCCCAACCTCAGCGGGGGCGAACACCGGGGAGCTGTTTTTT.